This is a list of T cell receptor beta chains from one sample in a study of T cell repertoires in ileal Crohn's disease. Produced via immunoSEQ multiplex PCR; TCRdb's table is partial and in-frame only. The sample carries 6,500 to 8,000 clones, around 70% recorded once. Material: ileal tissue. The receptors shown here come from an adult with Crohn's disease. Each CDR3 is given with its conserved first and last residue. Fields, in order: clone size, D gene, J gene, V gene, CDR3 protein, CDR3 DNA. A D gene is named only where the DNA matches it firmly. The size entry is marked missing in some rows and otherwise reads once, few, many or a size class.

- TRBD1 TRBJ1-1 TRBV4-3 CASSQGYDDRVNTEAFF TGCGCCAGCAGCCAAGGCTACGACGACAGGGTGAACACTGAAGCTTTCTTT
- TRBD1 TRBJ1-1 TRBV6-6 CASSHTGTVNTEAFF TGTGCCAGCAGCCATACCGGGACAGTGAACACTGAAGCTTTCTTT
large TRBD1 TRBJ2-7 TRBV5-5 CASSPRTGHYEQYF TGTGCCAGCAGCCCCCGGACAGGGCACTACGAGCAGTACTTC
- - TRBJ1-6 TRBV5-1 CASSFLGQGTAPNSPLHF TGCGCCAGCAGCTTTTTGGGGCAGGGAACAGCCCCTAATTCACCCCTCCACTTT
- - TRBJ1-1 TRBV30 CAWSPQGHTEAFF TGTGCCTGGAGTCCCCAGGGGCACACTGAAGCTTTCTTT
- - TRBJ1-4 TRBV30 CAWSAPGPRTEKLFF TGTGCCTGGAGTGCCCCAGGGCCTCGGACTGAAAAACTGTTTTTT
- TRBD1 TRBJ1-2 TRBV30 CAWSLGQGVGYTF TGTGCCTGGAGCCTAGGACAGGGGGTCGGCTACACCTTC
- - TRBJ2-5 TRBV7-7 CASSLVSGAETQYF TGTGCTAGCAGCTTAGTATCAGGGGCAGAGACCCAGTACTTC
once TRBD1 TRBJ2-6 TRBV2 CASSGDRVGANVLTF TGTGCCAGCAGTGGGGACAGGGTTGGGGCCAACGTCCTGACTTTC
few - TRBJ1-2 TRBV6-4 CASSDSEGGYGYTF TGTGCCAGCAGTGACTCGGAAGGGGGCTATGGCTACACCTTC
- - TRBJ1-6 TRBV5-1 CASSRSGGGDSPLHF TGCGCCAGCAGCCGGTCGGGGGGTGGTGATTCACCCCTCCACTTT
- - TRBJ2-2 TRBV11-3 CASSLAGTGELFF TGTGCCAGCAGCTTAGCCGGGACAGGGGAGCTGTTTTTT
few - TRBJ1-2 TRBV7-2 CASSRGTAPPGYTF TGTGCCAGCAGCCGGGGGACCGCCCCGCCTGGCTACACCTTC
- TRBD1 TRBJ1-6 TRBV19 CASRYRGSLSPLHF TGTGCCAGTAGATACAGGGGGTCCTTATCACCCCTCCACTTT
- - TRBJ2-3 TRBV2 CASSAGGRGAPTDTQYF TGTGCCAGCAGTGCCGGGGGGAGGGGGGCGCCCACAGATACGCAGTATTTT
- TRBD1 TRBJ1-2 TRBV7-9 CASSVGTDYGYTF TGTGCCAGCAGCGTCGGGACAGACTATGGCTACACCTTC
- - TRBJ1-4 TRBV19 CASSILQEKLFF TGTGCCAGTAGTATATTACAAGAAAAACTGTTTTTT
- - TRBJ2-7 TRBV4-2 CASSQGRGTSVYEQYF TGTGCCAGCAGCCAAGGGAGAGGTACTTCGGTCTACGAGCAGTACTTC